Listed here is a single T cell receptor (beta chain). Its matching antigen is unknown. One end of the junction is discordant with germline, which a read error may explain. The PCR had 60 Vbeta and 13 Jbeta primers. The table came from immunoSEQ multiplex PCR; TCRdb's copy has only in-frame clones and leaves some out. The sample yields 150,000 or so clones, around 72% seen once. This entry is derived from a study of cytomegalovirus exposure and HLA in healthy donors. Study in general: Caucasian-associated ancestry cluster membership applied to 75% to 85% of over 350 genotyped donors.

General study points: Most TCR sequences were rare, but some public TCRs occurred in many donors. When a later analysis was performed, an Asian-associated ancestry cluster reportedly had fewer N-insertions than the approximately 700-donor mean.

CDR1 MGHRA and CDR2 YSYEKL come from the germline V gene. CDR3 length equals 12 residues. The sequenced sample consisted of PBMCs. The TCR was taken from a female donor in good health and CMV-seronegative. The V gene is TRBV4-1, the J gene TRBJ1-4, with D unclear. The CDR3 loop reads CASSADNGKLFF. CDR3 DNA: TGCGCCAGCAGCGCAGATAATGGAAAACTGTTTTTT.